This T cell receptor (beta chain) was recorded in a study of untreated major depressive disorder. Method: immunoSEQ multiplex PCR; TCRdb's copy keeps in-frame clones and lacks some. The sample comprises approximately 21,000 clones, about 90% of which are singletons, and about 0.52% rests with the top ten. CDR1 KGHSH and CDR2 LQKENI come from the germline V gene. V shed 4 bases and J shed 2 bases, with 18 bases lying between them. This CDR3 has 17 residues. No current or lifetime mood disorder and depressive symptom score of 5 or less defined controls. The chain is built from TRBV18 and TRBJ2-1; D may be TRBD1 (7 bases). The TCR comes from a middle-aged woman in good health. The sample comprised CD4+ T cells from PBMCs. The CDR3 region is CASSRDSLSGAYNEQFF. In DNA form, the CDR3 reads TGTGCCAGCTCACGGGACAGCCTCTCGGGGGCCTACAATGAGCAGTTCTTC.